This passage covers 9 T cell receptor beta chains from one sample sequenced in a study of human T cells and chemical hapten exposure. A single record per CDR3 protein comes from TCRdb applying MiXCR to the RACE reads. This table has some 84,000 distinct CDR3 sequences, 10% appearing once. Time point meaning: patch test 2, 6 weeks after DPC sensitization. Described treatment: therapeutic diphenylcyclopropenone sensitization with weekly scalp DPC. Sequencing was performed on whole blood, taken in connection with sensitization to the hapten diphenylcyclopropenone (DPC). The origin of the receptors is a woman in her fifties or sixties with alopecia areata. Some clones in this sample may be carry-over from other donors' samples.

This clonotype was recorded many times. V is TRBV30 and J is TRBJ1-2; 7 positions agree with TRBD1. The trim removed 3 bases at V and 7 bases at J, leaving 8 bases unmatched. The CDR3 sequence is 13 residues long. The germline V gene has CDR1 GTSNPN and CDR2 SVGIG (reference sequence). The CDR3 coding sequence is TGTGCCTGGAGACCCGACAGGGACGGTGGCTACACCTTC. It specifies CAWRPDRDGGYTF.

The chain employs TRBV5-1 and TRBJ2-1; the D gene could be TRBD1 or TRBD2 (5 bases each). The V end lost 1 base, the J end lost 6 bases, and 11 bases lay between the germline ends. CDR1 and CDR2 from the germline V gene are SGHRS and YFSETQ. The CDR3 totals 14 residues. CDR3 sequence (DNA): TGCGCCAGCAGCTTGCAGCGTGGGGGCAATGAGCAGTTCTTC. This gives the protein CASSLQRGGNEQFF.

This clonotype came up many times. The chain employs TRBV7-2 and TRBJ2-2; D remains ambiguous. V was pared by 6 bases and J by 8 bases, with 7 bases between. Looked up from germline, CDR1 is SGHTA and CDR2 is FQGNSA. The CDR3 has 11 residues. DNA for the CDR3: TGTGCCAGCAGGACATTTGGGGAGCTGTTTTTT. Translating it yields CASRTFGELFF.

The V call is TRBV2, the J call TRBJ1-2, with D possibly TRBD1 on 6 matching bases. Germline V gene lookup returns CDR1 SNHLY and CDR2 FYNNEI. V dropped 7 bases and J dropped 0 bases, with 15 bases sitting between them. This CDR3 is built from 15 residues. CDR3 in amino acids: CASTQRGAANYGYTF. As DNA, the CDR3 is TGTGCCAGCACCCAGAGGGGGGCCGCTAACTATGGCTACACCTTC.

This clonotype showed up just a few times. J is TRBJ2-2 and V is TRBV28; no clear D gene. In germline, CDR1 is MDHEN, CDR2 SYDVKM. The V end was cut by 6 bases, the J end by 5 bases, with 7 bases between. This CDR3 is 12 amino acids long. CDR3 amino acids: CASRLLTGELFF. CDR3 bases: TGTGCCAGCAGACTCTTAACCGGGGAGCTGTTTTTT.

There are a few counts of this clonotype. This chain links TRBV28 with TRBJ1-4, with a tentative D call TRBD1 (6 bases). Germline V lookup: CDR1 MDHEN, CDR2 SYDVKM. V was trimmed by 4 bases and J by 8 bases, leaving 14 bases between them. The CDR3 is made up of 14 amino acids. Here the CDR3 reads CASSSQGSREKLFF. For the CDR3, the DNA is TGTGCCAGCAGTTCCCAGGGGTCGAGGGAAAAACTGTTTTTT.

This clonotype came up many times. CDR3 sequence (DNA): TGTGCCAGCAATAAGGGGGACTCCAGAGATACGCAGTATTTT. This encodes CASNKGDSRDTQYF. The chain employs TRBV28 and TRBJ2-3, with D possibly called TRBD1 or TRBD2 (6 bases each). Per germline, CDR1 MDHEN and CDR2 SYDVKM. The CDR3 consists of 14 residues. V was cut by 7 bases and J by 5 bases, with 16 bases left in between.

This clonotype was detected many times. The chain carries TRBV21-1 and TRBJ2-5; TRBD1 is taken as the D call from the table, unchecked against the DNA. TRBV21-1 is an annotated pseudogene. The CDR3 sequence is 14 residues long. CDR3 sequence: CASSNRTAQETQYF. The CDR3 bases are TGTGCCAGCAGCAATCGGACAGCACAAGAGACCCAGTACTTC.

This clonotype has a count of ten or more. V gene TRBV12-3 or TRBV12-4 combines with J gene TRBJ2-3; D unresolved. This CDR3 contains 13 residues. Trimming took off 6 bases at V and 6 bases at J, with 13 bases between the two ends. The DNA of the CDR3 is TGTGCCAGCAGAATCGACGGCGCGGATACGCAGTATTTT. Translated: CASRIDGADTQYF.